This T cell receptor (beta chain) was observed in a study of T cells in Graves' hyperthyroidism and ophthalmopathy. Study results and limitations: Blood samples included most of the expanded thyroid clonotypes exceeding 0.001.

J was trimmed by 8 bases and V by 3 bases; bases with no gene match: 5. Germline CDR1 is DFQATT and CDR2 is SNEGSKA (reference sequence). The CDR3 loop spans 12 amino acids. Amplification of TCR beta CDR3 regions was performed using RNA transcripts as template. Carried out on the TCR CDR3, a first-round RT-PCR used the HTBI primer set. Each CDR3 protein gets one entry after TCRdb re-called the multiplex PCR reads with MiXCR. This sample has 600,000 to 650,000 distinct CDR3 sequences, with under 25% found just once. This clonotype was observed a few times. What it binds is not known. The PBMCs were taken from over 9.5 ml of fresh peripheral blood.

V is TRBV20-1 and J is TRBJ1-2, with 8 bases matching TRBD1. The sequenced sample was blood. The clonotype originates from a man aged 25-45 years with Graves' ophthalmopathy. The CDR3 bases are TGCAGTGCTAGGCAGGGGGCTTGGGGCTACACCTTC. Amino acids: CSARQGAWGYTF.